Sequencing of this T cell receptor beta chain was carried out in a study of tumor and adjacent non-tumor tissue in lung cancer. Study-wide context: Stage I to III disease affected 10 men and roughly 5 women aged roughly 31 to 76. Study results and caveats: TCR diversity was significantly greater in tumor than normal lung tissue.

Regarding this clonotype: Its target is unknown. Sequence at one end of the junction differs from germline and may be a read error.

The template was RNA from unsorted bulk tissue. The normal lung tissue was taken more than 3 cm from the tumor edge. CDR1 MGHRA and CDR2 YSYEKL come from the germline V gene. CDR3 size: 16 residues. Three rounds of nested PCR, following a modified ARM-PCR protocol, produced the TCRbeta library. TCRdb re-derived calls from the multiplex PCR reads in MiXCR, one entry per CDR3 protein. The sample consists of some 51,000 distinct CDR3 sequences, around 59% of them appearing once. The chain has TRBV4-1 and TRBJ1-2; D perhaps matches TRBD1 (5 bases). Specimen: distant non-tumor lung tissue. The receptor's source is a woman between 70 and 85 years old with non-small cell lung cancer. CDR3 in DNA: TGCGCCAGCAGTCAAGTTCTTGCAGGGCAAAAATATGGCTACACCTTC. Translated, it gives CASSQVLAGQKYGYTF.